The entry below describes one T cell receptor (beta chain). The antigen remains unidentified. The data were taken from a study of CD4 T cells in relation to SARS-CoV-2 and coronaviruses. Background on the study: After around 10 days of antigen culture, PBMC TCR beta CDR3s were sequenced. No peptide or an HIV-1 Nef peptide pool served as negative control.

CDR1 is SGHTA, CDR2 FQGTGA, per germline. V shed 5 bases, J shed 4 bases, and the junction held 4 bases outside the gene matches. This CDR3 contains 14 residues. Unexposed donor CD4+ T cells date from about 2011-2019, before the COVID-19 pandemic. Isolation of CD4+ T cells took place after approximately 10 days in culture. Testing used SARS-CoV-2 S/N and four cold-coronavirus spikes on unexposed-donor CD4+ T cells, cells permitting. Cultures held a few million PBMCs per well with about 10 IU/ml IL-2. TCRdb's copy holds only in-frame clones and misses some; the assay was immunoSEQ multiplex PCR. The table has about 26,000 clones, over 70% seen once.

This receptor was identified in a human donor in good health. The sequenced sample was CD4+ T cells from PBMCs, cultured in vitro. The rearrangement joins TRBV7-3 to TRBJ1-3, with 8 bases that match TRBD1. CDR3 in DNA: TGTGCCAGCAGCCCGTACAGGGGGGGAAACACCATATATTTT. Its protein product is CASSPYRGGNTIYF.